This T cell receptor beta chain emerged from a study of vaccination effects on CD4 cells after COVID-19. Study-level background: ViraFEST used viral peptide pools to expand antigen-specific CD4+ T cells before sequencing. Sampling occurred a median 72 days post second dose, range 14 to 241.

Trimming at V came to 0 bases and at J to 10 bases, leaving 5 bases not matched to a gene. The CDR3 consists of 16 residues. Germline assignment: CDR1 SGHRS and CDR2 YFSETQ. A remark on this clone: The antigen is undetermined.

Findings and caveats of the study: Marked clonal contraction was seen late after vaccination (in both infection- and vaccine-induced clones).

The method was immunoSEQ multiplex PCR; TCRdb's version includes in-frame clones alone and lacks a portion of them. Here the sample spans tens of thousands of clones, around 70% being singletons. Subsequent to roughly 9 days of culture, CD4+ T cells were isolated. Participants completed two doses of the BNT162b2 or mRNA-1273 vaccine. Sequences were derived from CD4+ T cells from PBMCs cultured without peptide, sampled after COVID-19 vaccination. This receptor was taken from a human donor who received a COVID-19 vaccine. V is TRBV5-1 and J is TRBJ2-2, with 14 positions matching TRBD2. The CDR3 DNA reads TGCGCCAGCAGCTTGGGACTAGCGGGGGGGCCCTTGGAGCTGTTTTTT. Encoded protein: CASSLGLAGGPLELFF.